The 28 T cell receptor beta chains given below trace back to one sample, sequenced in a study of cytomegalovirus exposure and HLA in healthy donors. The PCR contained 60 Vbeta and 13 Jbeta primers. Generated by immunoSEQ multiplex PCR, the TCRdb table keeps only in-frame clones and is missing some. The table has 250,000 to 300,000 clones, around 90% seen once. The sequenced material came from PBMCs. The receptors derive from a girl aged 2-10 years in good health and CMV-seronegative.

The rearrangement uses TRBV2 and TRBJ1-1; 8 positions agree with TRBD1. Germline CDR1 and CDR2: SNHLY and FYNNEI. V lost 6 bases to trimming and J lost 6 bases; unmatched junction nucleotides: 6. The CDR3 runs 13 residues. The CDR3 loop reads CASSDRGVSEAFF. The CDR3 nucleotides read TGTGCCAGCAGCGACAGGGGAGTCTCTGAAGCTTTCTTT. Full variable domain (remainder filled in from reference TRBV2 and TRBJ1-1): EPEVTQTPSHQVTQMGQEVILRCVPISNHLYFYWYRQILGQKVEFLVSFYNNEISEKSEIFDDQFSVERPDGSNFTLKIRSTKLEDSAMYFCASSDRGVSEAFFGQGTRLTVV.

This CDR3 is CASNQKELSQGYTF. DNA for the CDR3: TGTGCCAGCAACCAGAAGGAGCTCTCTCAAGGCTACACCTTC. This chain joins TRBV2 and TRBJ1-2; no reliable D call. Germline V gives CDR1 SNHLY, CDR2 FYNNEI. The CDR3 is 14 amino acids. Trimming left V 7 bases short and J 8 bases short, with 20 bases between.

V and J are TRBV25-1 and TRBJ2-7; a possible D gene is TRBD2 (5 bases). V lost 4 bases and J 2 bases, leaving 12 bases between the germline ends. CDR3 length: 14 residues. Germline loops: CDR1 MGHDK, CDR2 SYGVNS. The CDR3, as DNA: TGTGCCAGCAGTGGGAGGACTCAACCCTACGAGCAGTACTTC. Translating gives CASSGRTQPYEQYF.

V usage is TRBV19 and J usage is TRBJ1-4; weak D call: TRBD1 (6 bases). Looked up from germline, CDR1 is LNHDA and CDR2 is SQIVND (reference sequence). This CDR3 is 18 amino acids long. V was clipped by 8 bases and J by 0 bases, with 22 bases between them. The CDR3 bases are TGTGCCAGTTCCGCAATATTGAGACAGGCAGCAACTAATGAAAAACTGTTTTTT. Translated: CASSAILRQAATNEKLFF.

J is TRBJ2-7 and V is TRBV28, with 9 bases aligning to TRBD1. V shed 6 bases and J 0 bases; nucleotides not matched to a gene: 6. The germline CDR1 and CDR2 sequences are MDHEN and SYDVKM. This CDR3 contains 15 residues. The CDR3 sequence is CASSSGQGNSYEQYF. As DNA, the CDR3 is TGTGCCAGCAGCTCGGGACAGGGAAACTCCTACGAGCAGTACTTC.

The genes are TRBV30 and TRBJ1-4, with a tentative D call TRBD1 (5 bases). From germline, CDR1 is GTSNPN and CDR2 SVGIG (reference sequence). V lost 1 base and J lost 4, with 7 bases in between. There are 13 residues in the CDR3. The CDR3 DNA sequence: TGTGCCTGGAGTGGACAGAATAATGAAAAACTGTTTTTT. Translated: CAWSGQNNEKLFF.

The chain is built from TRBV19 and TRBJ1-2; 9 bases are shared with TRBD1. This CDR3 spans 14 amino acids. Trimming cost V 3 bases and J 6 bases; bases outside gene matches: 5. The V gene's germline CDR1 is LNHDA and CDR2 SQIVND (reference sequence). The CDR3 sequence is CASSMGDRVNGYTF. The DNA for the CDR3 is TGTGCCAGTAGTATGGGGGACAGGGTCAATGGCTACACCTTC.

Only one count was recorded for this clone. This chain connects TRBV5-6 to TRBJ2-5; 10 bases fit TRBD1. V was clipped by 0 bases and J by 4 bases; unmatched bases: 3. Germline values: CDR1 SGHDT, CDR2 YYEEEE. The CDR3 has 15 residues. CDR3 sequence: CASSLGDRGGETQYF. The CDR3 DNA reads as TGTGCCAGCAGCTTGGGGGACAGGGGTGGAGAGACCCAGTACTTC.

The CDR3 is CASSTWTGAYEQYF. The DNA of the CDR3 is TGCGCCAGCAGCACCTGGACAGGGGCCTACGAGCAGTACTTC. The chain is built from TRBV5-1 and TRBJ2-5; 9 nucleotides line up with TRBD1. The J call may be faulty, since TRBJ2-7 better matches the DNA end. Germline CDR1 reads SGHRS; CDR2 reads YFSETQ. The CDR3 loop spans 14 amino acids.

The chain couples TRBV7-8 to TRBJ2-7; 8 bases align to TRBD1. This CDR3 has 14 residues. CDR1 is SGHVS and CDR2 is FQNEAQ in the germline V gene. V shed 5 bases, J shed 3 bases, and the junction held 6 bases outside the gene matches. The CDR3 is CASSLPGQDYEQYF. The CDR3, as DNA: TGTGCCAGCAGCCTCCCGGGACAGGACTACGAGCAGTACTTC.

The V and J genes are TRBV28 and TRBJ1-4; no firm D call. The V end lost 5 bases, the J end lost 8 bases, and 12 bases lay between the germline ends. Germline V gene sequence: CDR1 MDHEN, CDR2 SYDVKM. The CDR3 spans 13 residues. CDR3 sequence (DNA): TGTGCCAGCAGTGAAGGATTTAGCGAAAAACTGTTTTTT. It codes for CASSEGFSEKLFF.

This sequence joins TRBV10-1 and TRBJ1-1; a weak D match, TRBD1 (6 bases). The CDR3 spans 12 residues. Germline assignment: CDR1 WNHNN and CDR2 SYGVQD (reference sequence). The V gene lost 9 bases and the J gene lost 2 bases, with 10 bases spanning the gap. The CDR3 DNA follows: TGCGCCAGGCGGACAGTCAACACTGAAGCTTTCTTT. Amino acid sequence: CARRTVNTEAFF.

This clone showed up just once. This chain uses TRBV6-1 with TRBJ2-1; 7 nucleotides line up with TRBD2. The V gene's germline CDR1 is MNHNS and CDR2 SASEGT. This CDR3 contains 15 residues. Trimming cost V 8 bases and J 0 bases; bases outside gene matches: 7. As DNA, the CDR3 is TGTGCCAGCTGGAAGGTAGCGGGCTCCTACAATGAGCAGTTCTTC. Translated: CASWKVAGSYNEQFF.

A few counts support this clone. The chain has TRBV5-4 and TRBJ1-1; unclear D gene. The CDR3 runs 11 residues. Between the trimmed V and J ends, which lost 4 bases and 3 bases, there was a span of 4 bases. Germline lookup yields CDR1 SGHNT and CDR2 YYREEE (reference sequence). This CDR3 reads CASSEDTEAFF. The CDR3 coding sequence is TGTGCCAGCAGCGAGGACACTGAAGCTTTCTTT. Using reference TRBV5-4 and TRBJ1-1 for the parts outside the CDR3, the full variable domain is ETGVTQSPTHLIKTRGQQVTLRCSSQSGHNTVSWYQQALGQGPQFIFQYYREEENGRGNFPPRFSGLQFPNYSSELNVNALELDDSALYLCASSEDTEAFFGQGTRLTVV.

This clone occurred once. The genes are TRBV10-1 and TRBJ2-1; D not resolved. The CDR3 contains 16 residues. Germline V lookup: CDR1 WNHNN, CDR2 SYGVQD (reference sequence). V lost 2 bases, J lost 5 bases, and 16 bases lay in between. CDR3 DNA sequence: TGCGCCAGCAGTGAGGTAGACATCCCAGATCACAATGAGCAGTTCTTC. Translating it yields CASSEVDIPDHNEQFF.

This sequence joins TRBV7-8 and TRBJ2-7; tentative D call: TRBD1 (7 bases). Germline CDR1 is SGHVS and CDR2 is FQNEAQ. Deletions cut 0 bases from V and 2 bases from J, with 11 bases between. The CDR3 is 15 residues long. CDR3 nucleotides: TGTGCCAGCAGCTTAGCGCAGGGGGGACCCTACGAGCAGTACTTC. Translating gives CASSLAQGGPYEQYF.

The chain's CDR3 is CASRPYGGRGGTEAFF. CDR3 sequence (DNA): TGTGCCAGCAGACCCTACGGGGGGAGGGGTGGCACTGAAGCTTTCTTT. This chain joins TRBV5-6 and TRBJ1-1; possible D gene TRBD1, 5 bases. Trimming took off 5 bases at V and 4 bases at J, with 21 bases between the two ends. The CDR3 runs to 16 residues. CDR1 is SGHDT, CDR2 YYEEEE, per germline.

In its sample, this clone was seen once. The chain uses TRBV27 and TRBJ2-5, with D uncertain. The CDR3 extends over 14 amino acids. Trimming took 6 bases from V and 0 from J, leaving 11 bases between them. Germline V gene data show CDR1 as MNHEY and CDR2 as SMNVEV (reference sequence). The chain's CDR3 is CASRPTWYQETQYF. The CDR3 DNA is TGTGCCAGCAGGCCAACTTGGTACCAAGAGACCCAGTACTTC.

This clone was recorded only once. This sequence joins TRBV25-1 and TRBJ2-7; a possible D gene is TRBD1 (5 bases). Germline CDR1 MGHDK, CDR2 SYGVNS. The V end lost 5 bases, the J end lost 0 bases, and 11 bases lay between the germline ends. The CDR3 extends over 14 amino acids. In nucleotides, the CDR3 is TGTGCCAGCAGTACGCAGGGTTTCTCCTACGAGCAGTACTTC. It specifies CASSTQGFSYEQYF.

The chain has TRBV19 and TRBJ1-1; no definite D call. Germline CDR1 LNHDA, CDR2 SQIVND (reference sequence). V lost 3 bases and J 3 bases, leaving 8 bases between the germline ends. The CDR3 consists of 13 residues. Written as DNA, the CDR3 is TGTGCCAGTAGTATCTCTAAGTACACTGAAGCTTTCTTT. Its protein is CASSISKYTEAFF.

The CDR3 DNA reads as TGTGCCAGCATTGAGGGGCTAGCGTCCGGAAGAACCTACGAGCAGTACTTC. This gives the protein CASIEGLASGRTYEQYF. J is TRBJ2-7 and V is TRBV2, with a weak D call TRBD2 (6 bases). Germline loops: CDR1 SNHLY, CDR2 FYNNEI. The V gene lost 7 bases and the J gene lost 2 bases, with 24 bases spanning the gap. The CDR3 extends over 17 amino acids.

The rearrangement joins TRBV30 to TRBJ1-3; possible D gene TRBD1, 6 bases. The CDR3 consists of 12 residues. CDR1 and CDR2 from the germline V gene are GTSNPN and SVGIG (reference sequence). V was shortened by 1 base and J by 11 bases, with 12 bases between the two germline ends. CDR3 in DNA: TGTGCCTGGAGTGCAGAGGGGGAATCCATATATTTT. This sequence encodes CAWSAEGESIYF.

CDR3 loop: CASRIRGGDTEAFF. The DNA for the CDR3 is TGTGCCAGCAGGATCCGGGGGGGGGACACTGAAGCTTTCTTT. The chain carries TRBV5-6 and TRBJ1-1; tentative D call: TRBD1 (5 bases). Germline V gives CDR1 SGHDT, CDR2 YYEEEE. Trimming removed 5 bases from V and 3 bases from J, with 14 bases in between. The CDR3 totals 14 residues.

As regards this clone: The identical CDR3 is also encoded by other nucleotide sequences in the sample. The V call is TRBV27, the J call TRBJ2-5; the match to TRBD2 covers 15 bases. With V trimmed by 6 bases and J by 5 bases, 7 bases remained unmatched. The germline CDR1 and CDR2 sequences are MNHEY and SMNVEV (reference sequence). This CDR3 has 16 amino acids. The chain's CDR3 is CASRRTSGGAGETQYF. The CDR3 DNA reads as TGTGCCAGCAGACGGACTAGCGGGGGGGCCGGGGAGACCCAGTACTTC.

J is TRBJ2-7 and V is TRBV27, with 7 bases identical to TRBD1. J gave up 0 bases and V 5 bases, and 4 bases lay outside the gene matches. Germline V lookup: CDR1 MNHEY, CDR2 SMNVEV (reference sequence). The CDR3 is made up of 14 amino acids. The CDR3 DNA reads TGTGCCAGCAGTGAACAGGGGAACTCCTACGAGCAGTACTTC. Its protein product is CASSEQGNSYEQYF.

The rearrangement uses TRBV18 and TRBJ2-2; D gene ambiguous. Trimming took 2 bases from V and 1 from J, leaving 8 bases between them. The V gene's germline CDR1 is KGHSH and CDR2 LQKENI. CDR3 length equals 15 residues. The CDR3 loop reads CASSPRLLNTGELFF. CDR3 bases: TGTGCCAGCTCACCAAGACTGCTGAACACCGGGGAGCTGTTTTTT. Combining the CDR3 with reference TRBV18 and TRBJ2-2 gives the whole variable domain NAGVMQNPRHLVRRRGQEARLRCSPMKGHSHVYWYRQLPEEGLKFMVYLQKENIIDESGMPKERFSAEFPKEGPSILRIQQVVRGDSAAYFCASSPRLLNTGELFFGEGSRLTVL.

V is TRBV2 and J is TRBJ2-5; 10 nucleotides line up with TRBD1. CDR1 is SNHLY, CDR2 FYNNEI, per germline. V was clipped by 2 bases and J by 3 bases; unmatched bases: 3. The CDR3 contains 15 residues. The CDR3 sequence is CASSEWGTGEETQYF. Here the CDR3 DNA reads TGTGCCAGCAGTGAATGGGGGACAGGGGAAGAGACCCAGTACTTC. Variable domain in full (rest from reference TRBV2 and TRBJ2-5): EPEVTQTPSHQVTQMGQEVILRCVPISNHLYFYWYRQILGQKVEFLVSFYNNEISEKSEIFDDQFSVERPDGSNFTLKIRSTKLEDSAMYFCASSEWGTGEETQYFGPGTRLLVL.

The chain uses TRBV6-5 and TRBJ1-1; D is undetermined. Germline-derived CDR1 and CDR2 are MNHEY and SVGAGI. The CDR3 is 15 amino acids. Trimming cost V 7 bases and J 1 base, with 16 bases left between them. The CDR3 region is CASTDLGRANTEAFF. The CDR3 region has the DNA TGTGCCAGCACGGATCTCGGGCGGGCGAACACTGAAGCTTTCTTT.